Shown below are 21 T cell receptor beta chains from a single sample sequenced in a study of T cell responses to AZD1222 COVID-19 vaccine. Some clones are missing from TCRdb's copy, which holds only in-frame ones; the method was immunoSEQ multiplex PCR. Counted here are roughly 100,000 clones, about 88% occurring once; the ten biggest clones make up 3.5% to 4%. The sequencing here drew on peripheral blood, taken on day 0 of AZD1222 vaccination. The receptors here all came from an adult in good health.

V and J are TRBV18 and TRBJ2-2, with D unresolved. The V end lost 4 bases, the J end lost 1 base, and 4 bases lay between the germline ends. The CDR3 is 13 residues long. Germline CDR1 and CDR2: KGHSH and LQKENI. CDR3: CASSLLNTGELFF. The CDR3, as DNA: TGTGCCAGCTCACTTTTGAACACCGGGGAGCTGTTTTTT.

The gene calls are TRBV4-1 and TRBJ1-2; 9 positions match TRBD1. In germline, CDR1 is MGHRA, CDR2 YSYEKL. V trimming: 2 bases; J trimming: 4 bases; junction bases outside the gene matches: 11. The CDR3 spans 17 residues. Here the CDR3 DNA reads TGCGCCAGCAGCCAAACCGGGACAGGGACCTCTTTCTATGGCTACACCTTC. This encodes CASSQTGTGTSFYGYTF.

This clone was recorded only once. This chain uses TRBV28 with TRBJ1-5; no clear D gene. Deletions cut 3 bases from V and 2 bases from J, with 2 bases between. This CDR3 spans 12 amino acids. Germline assignment: CDR1 MDHEN and CDR2 SYDVKM. This CDR3 is CASSFGNQPQHF. The CDR3 region has the DNA TGTGCCAGCAGTTTCGGCAATCAGCCCCAGCATTTT.

The V and J genes are TRBV5-4 and TRBJ2-1; possibly TRBD1 or TRBD2 for D (5 bases each). The CDR3 is 14 amino acids. Trimming removed 3 bases from V and 10 bases from J, with 17 bases in between. Germline lookup yields CDR1 SGHNT and CDR2 YYREEE (reference sequence). CDR3 nucleotides: TGTGCCAGCAGCTACCCCCGGGGCACAGAAGAGCAGTTCTTC. Translating it yields CASSYPRGTEEQFF.

V and J are TRBV6-2 or TRBV6-3 and TRBJ1-2; D is ambiguous. Trimming took 6 bases from V and 2 from J, leaving 4 bases between them. CDR1 MNHEY and CDR2 SVGEGT come from the germline V gene. CDR3 length: 11 residues. CDR3 region: CASRYNYGYTF. CDR3 nucleotide sequence: TGTGCCAGCAGGTACAACTATGGCTACACCTTC.

This clone was recorded only once. The chain is built from TRBV2 and TRBJ2-2; tentative D call: TRBD2 (5 bases). The CDR3 runs 13 residues. The ends were cut back, 6 bases at V and 7 bases at J, with 12 bases in the middle. Germline CDR1 is SNHLY and CDR2 is FYNNEI. The CDR3 sequence is CASRPDRGGELFF. CDR3 DNA: TGTGCCAGCAGACCAGATCGGGGCGGGGAGCTGTTTTTT. Variable domain in full (rest from reference TRBV2 and TRBJ2-2): EPEVTQTPSHQVTQMGQEVILRCVPISNHLYFYWYRQILGQKVEFLVSFYNNEISEKSEIFDDQFSVERPDGSNFTLKIRSTKLEDSAMYFCASRPDRGGELFFGEGSRLTVL.

In regard to this clone: Germline and junction disagree at one end, which may indicate a read error. The genes are TRBV5-6 and TRBJ1-1, with TRBD1 matching 8 bases. Germline V gene sequence: CDR1 SGHDT, CDR2 YYEEEE. The CDR3 has 16 residues. The chain's CDR3 is CASNLGTGDMNTEAFF. The CDR3 DNA is TGTGCCAGCAACTTGGGGACAGGTGATATGAACACTGAAGCTTTCTTT.

The V gene is TRBV7-2, the J gene TRBJ2-1; TRBD2 matches 10 bases. Trimming cost V 9 bases and J 3 bases; bases outside gene matches: 11. Germline V lookup: CDR1 SGHTA, CDR2 FQGNSA. The CDR3 runs 16 residues. CDR3 sequence reads: CASTPIERGGYNEQFF. DNA for the CDR3: TGTGCCAGTACCCCCATCGAGCGGGGGGGCTACAATGAGCAGTTCTTC. The full variable domain, completed using reference TRBV7-2 and TRBJ2-1, is GAGVSQSPSNKVTEKGKDVELRCDPISGHTALYWYRQSLGQGLEFLIYFQGNSAPDKSGLPSDRFSAERTGGSVSTLTIQRTQQEDSAVYLCASTPIERGGYNEQFFGPGTRLTVL.

The gene calls are TRBV6-5 and TRBJ1-5; D is undetermined. The CDR3 covers 15 residues. V shed 0 bases and J shed 6 bases, with 12 bases lying between them. Per the germline V gene, CDR1 is MNHEY and CDR2 is SVGAGI. CDR3 DNA sequence: TGTGCCAGCAGTTACTCGATAGTCGTACGTCAGCCCCAGCATTTT. Translation: CASSYSIVVRQPQHF.

The J gene is TRBJ1-3, the V gene TRBV7-6; 7 bases match TRBD1. The V gene end was trimmed by 5 bases and the J gene end by 4 bases; junction bases not matched to a gene: 8. Germline loops: CDR1 SGHVS, CDR2 FNYEAQ. The CDR3 length is 15 residues. This CDR3 is CASSPVGQAGNTIYF. CDR3 bases: TGTGCCAGCAGCCCAGTAGGACAGGCCGGAAACACCATATATTTT.

The V and J genes are TRBV5-1 and TRBJ2-5; D perhaps matches TRBD2 (5 bases). The V gene's germline CDR1 is SGHRS and CDR2 YFSETQ. The CDR3 totals 14 residues. The V end lost 1 base, the J end lost 7 bases, and 14 bases lay between the germline ends. The DNA of the CDR3 is TGCGCCAGCAGCTTGTTCGGAGGAGTCGGGACCCAGTACTTC. Its translation is CASSLFGGVGTQYF.

The rearrangement links TRBV11-2 to TRBJ2-7; 9 bases align to TRBD1. The CDR3 covers 14 residues. Germline V lookup: CDR1 SGHAT, CDR2 FQNNGV. The V segment lost 5 bases and the J segment 4 bases; nucleotides outside the gene matches: 6. CDR3 nucleotide sequence: TGTGCCAGCAGCCTGGGACAGGGCTTTTACGAGCAGTACTTC. Its translation is CASSLGQGFYEQYF.

This chain joins TRBV5-6 and TRBJ1-2; D gene unclear. Between the trimmed V and J ends, which lost 3 bases and 5 bases, there was a span of 11 bases. Germline V lookup: CDR1 SGHDT, CDR2 YYEEEE. There are 13 residues in the CDR3. CDR3 protein: CASSSAGSYGYTF. DNA of the CDR3: TGTGCCAGCAGCTCGGCGGGCTCGTATGGCTACACCTTC.

The CDR3 sequence is CASSQLAGDSGYTF. CDR3 in DNA: TGTGCCAGCAGCCAATTAGCAGGGGATAGCGGCTACACCTTC. The chain recombines TRBV3-1 (or the pseudogene TRBV3-2) with TRBJ1-2, with D possibly TRBD1 on 6 matching bases. The V and J ends lost 2 bases and 8 bases respectively, with 15 bases between them. This CDR3 has 14 residues. Germline CDR1 and CDR2: LGHDT and YNNKEL (reference sequence).

The V gene is TRBV5-1, the J gene TRBJ2-3; D not certain. This CDR3 comprises 13 residues. From germline, CDR1 is SGHRS and CDR2 YFSETQ. The V end was cut by 5 bases, the J end by 2 bases, with 9 bases between. The CDR3 nucleotides are TGCGCCAGCAGTCCAGGACCCACAGATACGCAGTATTTT. Translated: CASSPGPTDTQYF.

This rearrangement joins TRBV7-3 to TRBJ2-7; D is ambiguous. The J call may be wrong; the DNA end is better matched by TRBJ2-5. CDR3 length: 12 amino acids. CDR1 and CDR2 (germline): SGHTA, FQGTGA. The CDR3 here is CASSGPGETQYF. The CDR3 coding sequence is TGTGCCAGCAGCGGACCCGGGGAGACCCAGTACTTC.

The V call is TRBV29-1, the J call TRBJ1-2; D unresolved. The V and J ends lost 5 bases and 8 bases respectively, with 6 bases between them. Germline assignment: CDR1 SQVTM and CDR2 ANQGSEA. CDR3 length: 9 amino acids. CDR3 protein: CSVSGGYTF. CDR3 DNA sequence: TGCAGCGTTTCGGGCGGCTACACCTTC.

The chain recombines TRBV5-1 with TRBJ1-3; 8 bases fit TRBD1. Germline CDR1 and CDR2: SGHRS and YFSETQ. V shed 4 bases and J 3 bases; nucleotides not matched to a gene: 3. There are 14 residues in the CDR3. The CDR3 loop is CASSTDRGGNTIYF. In DNA form, the CDR3 reads TGCGCCAGCAGCACCGACAGGGGTGGAAACACCATATATTTT.

A few counts support this clone. The rearrangement uses TRBV4-2 and TRBJ2-5; 13 bases map to TRBD2. Germline-derived CDR1 and CDR2 are LGHNA and YNFKEQ. V was pared by 2 bases and J by 5 bases, with 8 bases of the junction left unmatched. The CDR3 extends over 17 amino acids. The CDR3 DNA reads as TGTGCCAGCAGCCAATCCGGACTAGCGGGGGCCGGCGAGACCCAGTACTTC. It specifies CASSQSGLAGAGETQYF.

This chain connects TRBV25-1 to TRBJ2-2, with 12 positions matching TRBD1. Trimming at V came to 5 bases and at J to 6 bases, leaving 13 bases not matched to a gene. The CDR3 sequence is 18 residues long. Germline CDR1 MGHDK, CDR2 SYGVNS. The CDR3: CASSTNWGQGAMAGELFF. The DNA of the CDR3 is TGTGCCAGCAGTACGAATTGGGGACAGGGGGCGATGGCCGGGGAGCTGTTTTTT.

The chain is built from TRBV19 and TRBJ1-2; TRBD1 matches 9 bases. The CDR3 has 14 amino acids. Looked up from germline, CDR1 is LNHDA and CDR2 is SQIVND (reference sequence). J was trimmed by 4 bases and V by 9 bases; bases with no gene match: 9. The CDR3, as DNA: TGTGCCAGCGGGACAGGGTCTTCTACCTATGGCTACACCTTC. It translates to CASGTGSSTYGYTF.